This TCR beta chain was profiled in a study of blood T cell repertoires in COVID-19. V gave up 6 bases and J gave up 8 bases, with 17 bases separating them. CDR3 size: 14 residues. The germline CDR1 and CDR2 sequences are SNHLY and FYNNEI. Authors' processing steps: Amplification from reference gene primers served as the basis for estimated nucleated cell counts. The data were produced by immunoSEQ multiplex PCR, yet TCRdb's version contains in-frame clones alone and is incomplete. That table supplies the V and J calls and clone size; D and trimming were determined from the DNA. The sample has 250,000 to 400,000 clones; approximately 89% are singletons. Seattle's cohort entered during active infection and was followed longitudinally.

This sequence was found in a woman in her twenties or thirties with COVID-19, enrolled during active disease. Material: peripheral blood. The chain couples TRBV2 to TRBJ2-1; unclear D gene. The CDR3 is CASRFRPAGYEQFF. DNA of the CDR3: TGTGCCAGCAGATTTCGGCCGGCAGGCTATGAGCAGTTCTTC.